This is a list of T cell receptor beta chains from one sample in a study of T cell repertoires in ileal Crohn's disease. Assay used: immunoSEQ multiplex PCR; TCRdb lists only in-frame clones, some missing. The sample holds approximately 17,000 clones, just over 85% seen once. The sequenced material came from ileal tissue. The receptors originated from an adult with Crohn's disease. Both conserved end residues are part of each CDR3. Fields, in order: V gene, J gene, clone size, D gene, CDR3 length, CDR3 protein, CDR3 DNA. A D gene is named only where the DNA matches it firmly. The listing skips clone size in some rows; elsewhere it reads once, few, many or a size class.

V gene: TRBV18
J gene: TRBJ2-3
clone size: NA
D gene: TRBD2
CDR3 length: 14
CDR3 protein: CASSPTSVYDTQYF
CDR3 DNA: TGTGCCAGCTCACCGACTAGCGTATACGATACGCAGTATTTT

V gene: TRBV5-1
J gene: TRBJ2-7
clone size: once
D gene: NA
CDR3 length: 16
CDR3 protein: CASSLGSSGGGYEQYF
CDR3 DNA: TGCGCCAGCAGCTTGGGTTCTTCCGGGGGAGGATACGAGCAGTACTTC

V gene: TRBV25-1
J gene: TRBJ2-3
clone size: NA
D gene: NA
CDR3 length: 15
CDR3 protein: CASSEPKGGTDTQYF
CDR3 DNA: TGTGCCAGCAGTGAACCGAAAGGGGGCACAGATACGCAGTATTTT

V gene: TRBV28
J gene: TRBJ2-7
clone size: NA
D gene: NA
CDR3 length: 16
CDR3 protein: CASSLLGGTVSYEQYF
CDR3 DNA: TGTGCCAGCAGTTTACTAGGTGGGACTGTGAGCTACGAGCAGTACTTC

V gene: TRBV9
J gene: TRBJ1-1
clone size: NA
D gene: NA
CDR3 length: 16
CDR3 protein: CASSVAQTGRNTEAFF
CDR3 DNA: TGTGCCAGCAGCGTAGCCCAAACAGGGAGGAACACTGAAGCTTTCTTT

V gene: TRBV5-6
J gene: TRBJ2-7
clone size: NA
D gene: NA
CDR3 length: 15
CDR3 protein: CASSPTVGQYYEQYF
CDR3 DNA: TGTGCCAGCAGCCCTACAGTGGGACAATACTACGAGCAGTACTTC

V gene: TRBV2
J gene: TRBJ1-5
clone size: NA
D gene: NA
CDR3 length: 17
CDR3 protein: CASSEGARVNYNQPQHF
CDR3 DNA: TGTGCCAGCAGTGAGGGCGCCAGGGTCAACTACAATCAGCCCCAGCATTTT

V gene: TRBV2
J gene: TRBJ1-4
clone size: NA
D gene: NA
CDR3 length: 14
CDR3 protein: CASSESRGNEKLFF
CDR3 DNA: TGTGCCAGCAGTGAAAGCAGGGGAAATGAAAAACTGTTTTTT

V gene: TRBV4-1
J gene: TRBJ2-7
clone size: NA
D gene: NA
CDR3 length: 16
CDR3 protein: CASSQGPPPGEFEQYF
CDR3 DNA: TGCGCCAGCAGCCAAGGCCCCCCTCCAGGGGAGTTCGAGCAGTACTTC

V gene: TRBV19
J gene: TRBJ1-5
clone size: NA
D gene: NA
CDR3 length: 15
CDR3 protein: CASSIDQGLRQPQHF
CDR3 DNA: TGTGCCAGTAGTATAGATCAGGGGTTACGGCAGCCCCAGCATTTT

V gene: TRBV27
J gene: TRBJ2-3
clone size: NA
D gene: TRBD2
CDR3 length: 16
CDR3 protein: CASSLGASGSTDTQYF
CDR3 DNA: TGTGCCAGCAGTTTAGGCGCTAGCGGTTCCACAGATACGCAGTATTTT

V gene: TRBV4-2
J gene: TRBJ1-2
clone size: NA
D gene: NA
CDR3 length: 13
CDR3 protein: CASSQGTNYGYTF
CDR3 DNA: TGTGCCAGCAGCCAGGGGACAAACTATGGCTACACCTTC

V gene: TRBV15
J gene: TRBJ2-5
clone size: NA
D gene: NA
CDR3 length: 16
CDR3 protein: CATRVSGATNQETQYF
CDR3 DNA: TGTGCCACCAGAGTCTCGGGAGCGACCAACCAAGAGACCCAGTACTTC

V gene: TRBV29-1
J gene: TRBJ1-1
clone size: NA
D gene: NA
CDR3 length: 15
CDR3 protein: CSVERHARANTEAFF
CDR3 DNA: TGCAGCGTTGAGCGACACGCGAGGGCTAACACTGAAGCTTTCTTT

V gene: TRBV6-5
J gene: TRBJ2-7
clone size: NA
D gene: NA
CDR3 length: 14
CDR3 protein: CASSRGRRSYEQYF
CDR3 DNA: TGTGCCAGCAGTAGAGGGCGTCGATCCTACGAGCAGTACTTC

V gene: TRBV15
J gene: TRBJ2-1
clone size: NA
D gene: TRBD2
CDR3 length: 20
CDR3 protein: CATSRGRGLAGRGRGNEQFF
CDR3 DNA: TGTGCCACCAGCAGGGGTAGGGGACTAGCGGGGAGGGGGCGTGGCAATGAGCAGTTCTTC

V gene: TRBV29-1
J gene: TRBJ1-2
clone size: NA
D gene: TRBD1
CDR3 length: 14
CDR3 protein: CSVETTGTGDGYTF
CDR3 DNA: TGCAGCGTTGAAACGACAGGGACAGGGGATGGCTACACCTTC

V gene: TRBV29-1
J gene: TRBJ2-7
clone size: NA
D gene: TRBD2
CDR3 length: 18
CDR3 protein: CSVWAPGLAGSVTYEQYF
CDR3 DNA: TGCAGCGTCTGGGCCCCGGGACTAGCGGGATCCGTCACCTACGAGCAGTACTTC

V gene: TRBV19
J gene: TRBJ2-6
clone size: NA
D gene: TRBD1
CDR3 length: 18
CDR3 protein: CASRSGPGQGSGANVLTF
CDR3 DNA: TGTGCCAGTAGGTCGGGGCCGGGACAGGGGTCTGGGGCCAACGTCCTGACTTTC

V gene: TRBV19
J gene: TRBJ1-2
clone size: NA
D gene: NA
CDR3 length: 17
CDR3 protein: CASSPRGGAFPSQGYTF
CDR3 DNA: TGTGCCAGTAGTCCGCGAGGAGGTGCCTTCCCCTCGCAGGGCTACACCTTC

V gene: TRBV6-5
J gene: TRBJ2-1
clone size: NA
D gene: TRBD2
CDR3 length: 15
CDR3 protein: CASSRSLAGGNEQFF
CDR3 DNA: TGTGCCAGCAGCCGCTCGCTAGCGGGAGGCAATGAGCAGTTCTTC

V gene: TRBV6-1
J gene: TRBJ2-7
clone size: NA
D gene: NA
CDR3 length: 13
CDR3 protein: CASSEASSYEQYF
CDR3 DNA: TGTGCCAGCAGTGAAGCTAGCTCCTACGAGCAGTACTTC

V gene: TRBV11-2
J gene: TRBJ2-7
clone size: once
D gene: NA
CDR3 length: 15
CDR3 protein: CASSLERDSSYEQYF
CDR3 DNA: TGTGCCAGCAGCTTAGAGCGGGACAGCTCCTACGAGCAGTACTTC

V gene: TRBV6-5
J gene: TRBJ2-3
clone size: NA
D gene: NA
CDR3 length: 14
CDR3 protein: CASSYDGRTDTQYF
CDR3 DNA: TGTGCCAGCAGTTACGATGGCCGAACAGATACGCAGTATTTT

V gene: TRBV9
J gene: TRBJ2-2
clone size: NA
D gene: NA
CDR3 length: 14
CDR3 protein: CASSVDTGFGELFF
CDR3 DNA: TGTGCCAGCAGCGTAGATACAGGGTTCGGGGAGCTGTTTTTT

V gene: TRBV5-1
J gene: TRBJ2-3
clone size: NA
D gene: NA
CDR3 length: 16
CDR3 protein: CASSLVRGSSTDTQYF
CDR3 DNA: TGCGCCAGCAGCTTGGTACGGGGGTCCAGCACAGATACGCAGTATTTT

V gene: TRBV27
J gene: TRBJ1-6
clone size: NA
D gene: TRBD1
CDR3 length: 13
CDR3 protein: CASRRTGDSPLHF
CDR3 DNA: TGTGCCAGCAGGAGGACAGGGGATTCACCCCTCCACTTT

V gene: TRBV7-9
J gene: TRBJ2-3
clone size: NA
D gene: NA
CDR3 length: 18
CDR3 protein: CASSLARTGILGTDTQYF
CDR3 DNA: TGTGCCAGCAGCTTAGCAAGAACAGGCATACTTGGCACAGATACGCAGTATTTT

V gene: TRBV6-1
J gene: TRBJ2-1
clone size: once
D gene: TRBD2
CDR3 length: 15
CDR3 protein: CASSEEMGGRDEQFF
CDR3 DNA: TGTGCCAGCAGTGAAGAGATGGGAGGGAGGGATGAGCAGTTCTTC

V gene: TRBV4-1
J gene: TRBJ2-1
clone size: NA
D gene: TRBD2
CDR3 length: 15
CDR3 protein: CASRRGLAGYNEQFF
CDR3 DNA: TGCGCCAGCAGACGAGGACTAGCGGGGTACAATGAGCAGTTCTTC

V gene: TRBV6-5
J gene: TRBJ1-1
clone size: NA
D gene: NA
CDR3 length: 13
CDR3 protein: CASSPPGTGEAFF
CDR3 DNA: TGTGCCAGCAGCCCTCCTGGTACCGGGGAAGCTTTCTTT

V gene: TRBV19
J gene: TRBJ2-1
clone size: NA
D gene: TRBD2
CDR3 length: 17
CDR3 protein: CANRTSGSLSSYNEQFF
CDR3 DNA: TGTGCCAATCGGACTAGCGGGAGCTTGAGCTCCTACAATGAGCAGTTCTTC

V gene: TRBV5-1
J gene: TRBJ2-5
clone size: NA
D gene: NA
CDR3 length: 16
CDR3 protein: CASSLGPGQTQETQYF
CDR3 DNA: TGCGCCAGCAGCCTTGGCCCCGGACAGACGCAAGAGACCCAGTACTTC

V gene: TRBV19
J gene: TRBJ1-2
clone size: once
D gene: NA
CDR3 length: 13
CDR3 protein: CASSIQPGYGYTF
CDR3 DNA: TGTGCCAGTAGTATACAGCCAGGCTATGGCTACACCTTC

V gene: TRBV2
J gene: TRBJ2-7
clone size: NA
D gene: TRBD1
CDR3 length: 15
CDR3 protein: CASRGTGQGINEQYF
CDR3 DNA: TGTGCCAGCAGGGGCACGGGACAGGGTATCAACGAGCAGTACTTC

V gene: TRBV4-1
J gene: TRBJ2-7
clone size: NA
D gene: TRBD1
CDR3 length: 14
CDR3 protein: CASSSDRGSGEQYF
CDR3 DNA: TGCGCCAGCAGCAGCGACAGGGGCTCGGGCGAGCAGTACTTC

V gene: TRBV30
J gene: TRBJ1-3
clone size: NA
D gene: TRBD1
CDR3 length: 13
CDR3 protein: CAWRTGSGNTIYF
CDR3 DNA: TGTGCCTGGCGGACAGGTTCTGGAAACACCATATATTTT

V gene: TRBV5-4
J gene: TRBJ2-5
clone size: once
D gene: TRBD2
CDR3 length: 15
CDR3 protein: CASSLLTSGSETQYF
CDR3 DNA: TGTGCCAGCAGCCTATTAACTAGCGGGAGTGAGACCCAGTACTTC

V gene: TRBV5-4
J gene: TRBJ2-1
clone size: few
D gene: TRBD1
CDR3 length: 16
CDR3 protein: CASSPSGQGRIYEQFF
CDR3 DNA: TGTGCCAGCAGCCCCTCCGGACAGGGAAGAATTTATGAGCAGTTCTTC

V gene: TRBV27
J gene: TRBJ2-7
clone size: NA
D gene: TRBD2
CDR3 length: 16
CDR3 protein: CASKALGTSGIYEQYF
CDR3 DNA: TGTGCCAGCAAGGCCCTCGGGACTAGCGGGATTTACGAGCAGTACTTC

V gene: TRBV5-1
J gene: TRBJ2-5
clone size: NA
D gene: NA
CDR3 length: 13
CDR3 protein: CASSLPVQETQYF
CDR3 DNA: TGCGCCAGCAGCTTGCCGGTACAAGAGACCCAGTACTTC

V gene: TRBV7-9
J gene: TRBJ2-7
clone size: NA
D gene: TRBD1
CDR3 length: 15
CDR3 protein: CASSGQGDPTYEQYF
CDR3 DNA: TGTGCCAGCAGCGGCCAGGGGGACCCTACCTACGAGCAGTACTTC

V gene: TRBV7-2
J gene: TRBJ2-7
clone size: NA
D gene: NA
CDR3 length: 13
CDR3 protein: CASSTSSAYEQYF
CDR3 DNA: TGTGCCAGCAGCACGTCTAGCGCTTACGAGCAGTACTTC

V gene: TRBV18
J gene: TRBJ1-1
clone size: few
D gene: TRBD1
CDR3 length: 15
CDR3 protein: CASSLRDRQNTEAFF
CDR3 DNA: TGTGCCAGCTCACTCCGGGACAGACAGAACACTGAAGCTTTCTTT

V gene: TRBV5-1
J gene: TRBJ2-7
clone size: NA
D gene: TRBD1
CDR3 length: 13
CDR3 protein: CASTRDREYEQYF
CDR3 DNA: TGCGCCAGCACCCGGGACAGGGAGTACGAGCAGTACTTC

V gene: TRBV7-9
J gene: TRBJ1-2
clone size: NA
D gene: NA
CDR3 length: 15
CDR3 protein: CASSLEQVTNYGYTF
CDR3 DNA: TGTGCCAGCAGCTTAGAGCAGGTTACTAACTATGGCTACACCTTC

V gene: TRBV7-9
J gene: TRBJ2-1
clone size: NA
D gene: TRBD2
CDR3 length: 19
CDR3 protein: CASSSPELASIGSYNEQFF
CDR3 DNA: TGTGCCAGCAGCTCTCCGGAACTAGCGAGTATAGGCTCCTACAATGAGCAGTTCTTC

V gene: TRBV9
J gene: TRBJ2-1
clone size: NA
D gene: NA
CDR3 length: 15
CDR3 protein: CASSVVEGGRDLVFF
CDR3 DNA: TGTGCCAGCAGCGTAGTGGAAGGAGGACGAGATCTGGTGTTCTTC

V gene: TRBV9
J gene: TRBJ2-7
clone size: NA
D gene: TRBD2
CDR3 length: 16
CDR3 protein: CASSARTSGGTYEQYF
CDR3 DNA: TGTGCCAGCAGCGCCCGAACTAGCGGGGGAACCTACGAGCAGTACTTC

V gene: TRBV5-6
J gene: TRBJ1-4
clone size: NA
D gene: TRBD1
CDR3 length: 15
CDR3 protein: CASSLVTDRAERLFF
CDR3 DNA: TGTGCCAGCAGCTTGGTGACGGACAGGGCTGAAAGACTGTTTTTT

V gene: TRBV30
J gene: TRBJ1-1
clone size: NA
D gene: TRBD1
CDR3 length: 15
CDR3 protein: CAWSAGTGVDTEAFF
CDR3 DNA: TGTGCCTGGAGTGCAGGGACAGGAGTGGACACTGAAGCTTTCTTT

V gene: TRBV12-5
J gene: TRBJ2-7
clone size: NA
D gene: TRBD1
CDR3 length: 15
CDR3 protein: CASGLVSGGTYEQYF
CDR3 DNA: TGTGCTAGTGGTTTGGTTTCAGGGGGCACGTACGAGCAGTACTTC

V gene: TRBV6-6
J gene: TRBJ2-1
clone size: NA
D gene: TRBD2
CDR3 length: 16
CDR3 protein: CASSNRLAGGGGEQFF
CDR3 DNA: TGTGCCAGCAGTAATAGACTAGCGGGAGGTGGGGGTGAGCAGTTCTTC

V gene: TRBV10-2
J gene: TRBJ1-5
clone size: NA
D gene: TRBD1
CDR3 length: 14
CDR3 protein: CASSGQGLSQPQHF
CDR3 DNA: TGCGCCAGCAGTGGACAGGGTTTATCCCAGCCCCAGCATTTT